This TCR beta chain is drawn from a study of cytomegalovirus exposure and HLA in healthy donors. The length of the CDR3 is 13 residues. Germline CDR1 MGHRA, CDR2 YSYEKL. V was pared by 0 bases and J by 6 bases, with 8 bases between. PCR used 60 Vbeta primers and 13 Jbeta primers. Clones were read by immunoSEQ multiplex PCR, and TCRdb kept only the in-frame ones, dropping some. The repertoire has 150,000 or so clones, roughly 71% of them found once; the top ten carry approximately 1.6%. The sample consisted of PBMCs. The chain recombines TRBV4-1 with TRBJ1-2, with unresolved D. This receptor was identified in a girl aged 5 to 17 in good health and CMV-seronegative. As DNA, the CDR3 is TGCGCCAGCAGCCAAGATTGGGAGGATGGCTACACCTTC. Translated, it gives CASSQDWEDGYTF.